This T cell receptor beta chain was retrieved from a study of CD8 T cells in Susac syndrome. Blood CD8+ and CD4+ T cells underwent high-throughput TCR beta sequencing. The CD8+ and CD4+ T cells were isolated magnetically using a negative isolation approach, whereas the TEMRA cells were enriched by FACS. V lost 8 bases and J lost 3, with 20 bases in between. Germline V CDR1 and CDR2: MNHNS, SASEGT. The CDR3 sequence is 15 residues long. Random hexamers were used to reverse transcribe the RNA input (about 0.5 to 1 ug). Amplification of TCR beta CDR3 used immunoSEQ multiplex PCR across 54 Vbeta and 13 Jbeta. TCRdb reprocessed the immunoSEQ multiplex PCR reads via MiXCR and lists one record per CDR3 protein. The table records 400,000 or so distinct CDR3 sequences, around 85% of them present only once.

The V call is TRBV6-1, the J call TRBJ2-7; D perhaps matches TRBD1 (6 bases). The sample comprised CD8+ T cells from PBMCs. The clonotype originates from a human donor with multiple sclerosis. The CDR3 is CASRPYPQGSYEQYF. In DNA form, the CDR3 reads TGTGCCAGCCGTCCGTACCCCCAGGGGAGCTACGAGCAGTACTTC.